This T cell receptor beta chain was identified in a study of T cells in Graves' hyperthyroidism and ophthalmopathy. As regards this clonotype: Its antigen is unidentified.

Study conclusions and caveats: The model identified upcoming ophthalmopathy a median about 6.5 months ahead of onset. Expanded thyroid clonotypes (above 0.001) were mostly also found in blood.

RNA transcripts yielded amplified TCR beta CDR3 regions. RT-PCR in the first round (using the HTBI primer set) targeted the TCR CDR3. TCRdb redid the calling of the multiplex PCR reads with MiXCR, one entry per CDR3 protein. The sample has around 690,000 distinct CDR3 sequences; 15% to 20% are singletons. The V and J ends lost 4 bases and 4 bases, in that order; junction bases with no gene match: 8. From germline, CDR1 is SQVTM and CDR2 ANQGSEA. The CDR3 consists of 15 residues. The sample taken for sequencing was blood. The rearrangement joins TRBV29-1 to TRBJ1-2; 11 bases align to TRBD1. The sequence derives from a man aged 45-65 years with Graves' hyperthyroidism. CDR3 DNA sequence: TGCAGCGTTGGTCTGGACAGGGGGCCAGGCTATGGCTACACCTTC. Its protein is CSVGLDRGPGYGYTF.